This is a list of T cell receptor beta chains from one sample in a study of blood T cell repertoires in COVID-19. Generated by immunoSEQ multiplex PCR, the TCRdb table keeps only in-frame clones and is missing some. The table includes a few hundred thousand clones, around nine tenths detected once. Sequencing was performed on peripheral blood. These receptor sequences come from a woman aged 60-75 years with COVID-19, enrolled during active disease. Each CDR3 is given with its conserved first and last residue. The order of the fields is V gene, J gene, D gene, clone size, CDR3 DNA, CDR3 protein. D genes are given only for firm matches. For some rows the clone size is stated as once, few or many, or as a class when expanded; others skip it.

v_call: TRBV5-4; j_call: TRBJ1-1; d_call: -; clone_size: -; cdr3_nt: TGTGCCAGCAGCTGGGATAGAAGGGGCACTGAAGCTTTCTTT; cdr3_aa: CASSWDRRGTEAFF
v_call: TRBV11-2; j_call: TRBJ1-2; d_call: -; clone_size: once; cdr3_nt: TGTGCCAGCAGCCCGGCAGGGCGTTATGGCTACACCTTC; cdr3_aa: CASSPAGRYGYTF
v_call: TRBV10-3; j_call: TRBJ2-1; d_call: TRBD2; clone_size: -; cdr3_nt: TGTGCCATCAGGGGTACTAGCGATGAGCAGTTCTTC; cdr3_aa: CAIRGTSDEQFF
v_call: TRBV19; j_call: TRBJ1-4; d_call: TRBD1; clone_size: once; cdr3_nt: TGTGCCAGTAGGACCACAGGGGTTGCAACTAATGAAAAACTGTTTTTT; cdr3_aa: CASRTTGVATNEKLFF
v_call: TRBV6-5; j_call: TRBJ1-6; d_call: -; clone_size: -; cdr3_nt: TGTGCCAGTACCAGGGATTTGAATTCACCCCTCCACTTT; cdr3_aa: CASTRDLNSPLHF
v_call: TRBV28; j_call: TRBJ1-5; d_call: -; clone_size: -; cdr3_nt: TGTGCCAGCACCCGGGTCGGGGGAGTAGACCAGCCCCAGCATTTT; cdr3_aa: CASTRVGGVDQPQHF
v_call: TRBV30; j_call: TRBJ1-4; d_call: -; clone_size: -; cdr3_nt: TGTGCCTGGAGTCCCTTCTCCGTGACTAATGAAAAACTGTTTTTT; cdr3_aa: CAWSPFSVTNEKLFF
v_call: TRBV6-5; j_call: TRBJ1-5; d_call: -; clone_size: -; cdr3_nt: TGTGCCAGCAGCGCGCGGTTAGATCAGCCCCAGCATTTT; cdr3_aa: CASSARLDQPQHF
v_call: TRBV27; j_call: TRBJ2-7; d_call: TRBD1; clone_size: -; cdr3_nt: TGTGCCAGCAGTTTAGGCAGGGGGCCCTACGAGCAGTACTTC; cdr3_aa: CASSLGRGPYEQYF
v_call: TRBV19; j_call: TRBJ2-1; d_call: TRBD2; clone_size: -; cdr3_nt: TGTGCCAGTAGTATTAAGTCTAGCGGGAGGGCGGGGAATGAGCAGTTCTTC; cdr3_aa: CASSIKSSGRAGNEQFF
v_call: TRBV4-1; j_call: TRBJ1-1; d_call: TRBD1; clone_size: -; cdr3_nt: TGCGCCAGCAGCCGAGAAGGGGGCCTGAACACTGAAGCTTTCTTT; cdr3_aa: CASSREGGLNTEAFF
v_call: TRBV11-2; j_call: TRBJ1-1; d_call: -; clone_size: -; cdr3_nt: TGTGCCAGCAGCTTAGGGGTTAGCGCTTCCACTGAAGCTTTCTTT; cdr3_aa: CASSLGVSASTEAFF
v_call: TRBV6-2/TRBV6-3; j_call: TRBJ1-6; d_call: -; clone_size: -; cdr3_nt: TGTGCCAGCAGCCCTAGGGAGGGTTTTGGTAATTCACCCCTCCACTTT; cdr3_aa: CASSPREGFGNSPLHF
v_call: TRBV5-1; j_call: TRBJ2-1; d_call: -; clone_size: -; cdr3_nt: TGCGCCAGCAGCTTGGAACAGGTCGGGAATGAGCAGTTCTTC; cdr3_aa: CASSLEQVGNEQFF
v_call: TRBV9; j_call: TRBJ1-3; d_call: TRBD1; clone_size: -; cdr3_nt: TGTGCCAGCAGCGTAGAGGAGGGGGCGCCTGGAAACACCATATATTTT; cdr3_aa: CASSVEEGAPGNTIYF